This T cell receptor beta chain derives from a study of blood T cells in healthy people across ages. Then a second PCR, running about 6 to 12 cycles, was carried out with a sample-barcoded 5' primer and a J-beta primer mix. In TCRdb, the 5' RACE reads were re-called with MiXCR into one record per CDR3 protein. The table records some 670,000 distinct CDR3 sequences, under 65% of them present only once. Looked up from germline, CDR1 is SQVTM and CDR2 is ANQGSEA. The CDR3 runs 11 residues. V was trimmed by 4 bases and J by 6 bases, leaving 6 bases between them. V and J are TRBV29-1 and TRBJ2-2; D uncertain. The source of this sequence is a woman older than 75 in good health. Source material: blood. CDR3 residues: CSVGEAGELFF. DNA for the CDR3: TGCAGCGTTGGAGAGGCCGGGGAGCTGTTTTTT.